Below are 13 T cell receptor beta chains sequenced from a single sample in a study of STAT3 mutations in large granular lymphocyte leukemia. For these TCRs, the target antigens are not known. General observations from the study: Every T-cell large granular lymphocyte leukemia patient had at least one immunodominant TCR beta clonotype.

Generated by immunoSEQ multiplex PCR, the TCRdb table keeps only in-frame clones and is missing some. This table has about 15,000 clones, around 90% appearing once. Sequenced material: peripheral blood mononuclear cells. Source of these receptors: a woman aged 50 to 60 with T-cell large granular lymphocyte leukemia. Some clones in this sample may be carry-over from other donors' samples.

This chain joins TRBV7-2 and TRBJ2-2, with 9 bases matching TRBD2. Germline loops: CDR1 SGHTA, CDR2 FQGNSA. CDR3 length equals 16 residues. V was clipped by 4 bases and J by 5 bases; unmatched bases: 8. CDR3 sequence reads: CASSSSSGTTTGELFF. The CDR3 coding sequence is TGTGCCAGCAGCTCCTCTAGCGGGACAACTACCGGGGAGCTGTTTTTT.

This clone is a singleton in its sample. The chain has TRBV15 and TRBJ1-3; weak D call: TRBD1 (6 bases). The CDR3 covers 15 residues. Germline V gene lookup returns CDR1 LNHNV and CDR2 YYDKDF (reference sequence). The V end was cut by 5 bases, the J end by 6 bases, with 17 bases between. CDR3 in amino acids: CATSARPGGANTIYF. For the CDR3, the DNA is TGTGCCACCAGCGCCCGACCGGGGGGGGCAAACACCATATATTTT.

The V gene is TRBV9, the J gene TRBJ1-2; D gene ambiguous. The CDR3 extends over 13 amino acids. In germline, CDR1 is SGDLS, CDR2 YYNGEE. Trimming removed 0 bases from V and 3 bases from J, with 6 bases in between. The CDR3 coding sequence is TGTGCCAGCAGCGTAGAAGGGTACTATGGCTACACCTTC. Translating gives CASSVEGYYGYTF.

This clone appeared a few times. The chain carries TRBV6-6 and TRBJ2-7; D could derive from TRBD1 or TRBD2 (5 bases each). The V end was cut by 5 bases, the J end by 0 bases, with 14 bases between. The CDR3 is made up of 15 amino acids. CDR1 and CDR2 from the germline V gene are MNHNY and SVGAGI (reference sequence). The CDR3 loop is CASSTLGDPSYEQYF. In DNA, the CDR3 is TGTGCCAGCAGTACTCTGGGGGATCCCTCCTACGAGCAGTACTTC.

This chain uses TRBV29-1 with TRBJ2-3; possibly TRBD2 for D (5 bases). Germline assignment: CDR1 SQVTM and CDR2 ANQGSEA. The V gene lost 4 bases and the J gene lost 5 bases, with 19 bases spanning the gap. This CDR3 comprises 15 residues. The CDR3 reads CSVGVVFGERDTQYF. As DNA, the CDR3 is TGCAGCGTTGGGGTGGTTTTCGGGGAAAGAGATACGCAGTATTTT.

Written as DNA, the CDR3 is TGTGCCAGCAGCACGAGGGGCACTGAAGCTTTCTTT. Translation: CASSTRGTEAFF. This sequence joins TRBV7-3 and TRBJ1-1; D possibly corresponds to TRBD1 (5 bases). Germline V gives CDR1 SGHTA, CDR2 FQGTGA. Trimming shortened V by 5 bases and J by 4 bases, and 8 bases separated the two germline ends. This CDR3 has 12 amino acids.

This clone was seen a single time. The chain recombines TRBV7-2 with TRBJ2-1, with 9 bases aligning to TRBD2. The ends lost 2 bases at V and 7 bases at J; junction bases unmatched: 6. Germline assignment: CDR1 SGHTA and CDR2 FQGNSA. CDR3 size: 15 residues. The CDR3 bases are TGTGCCAGCAGCTTACAACTAGCGGGCGCGAATGAGCAGTTCTTC. Its translation is CASSLQLAGANEQFF.

This chain joins TRBV5-1 and TRBJ2-1; D gene unclear. CDR3 length: 13 amino acids. V was shortened by 1 base and J by 6 bases, with 8 bases between the two germline ends. CDR1 and CDR2 from the germline V gene are SGHRS and YFSETQ. CDR3 in amino acids: CASSLQYINEQFF. The CDR3 DNA follows: TGCGCCAGCAGCTTGCAGTATATCAATGAGCAGTTCTTC.

J is TRBJ2-6 and V is TRBV6-6, with D hard to call. Germline V gene data show CDR1 as MNHNY and CDR2 as SVGAGI (reference sequence). The V gene lost 0 bases and the J gene lost 3 bases, with 6 bases spanning the gap. CDR3 size: 15 residues. CDR3 in DNA: TGTGCCAGCAGTTACTCAGGCAGTGGGGCCAACGTCCTGACTTTC. Encoded protein: CASSYSGSGANVLTF.

The V and J genes are TRBV4-3 and TRBJ2-6; D call uncertain. The germline V gene encodes CDR1 LGHNA and CDR2 YSLEER. Trimming removed 1 base from V and 3 bases from J, with 10 bases in between. CDR3 size: 16 residues. CDR3 loop: CASSQGGFFGANVLTF. The DNA of the CDR3 is TGCGCCAGCAGCCAAGGTGGATTTTTTGGGGCCAACGTCCTGACTTTC.

This clone showed up just once. J is TRBJ1-4 and V is TRBV19; a possible D gene is TRBD1 (6 bases). V was cut by 5 bases and J by 0 bases, with 13 bases left in between. Germline CDR1 and CDR2: LNHDA and SQIVND (reference sequence). The CDR3 totals 16 residues. CDR3: CASSGGPGATNEKLFF. CDR3 bases: TGTGCCAGTAGTGGTGGGCCAGGGGCAACTAATGAAAAACTGTTTTTT.

This chain connects TRBV5-1 to TRBJ2-1, with D perhaps TRBD2 (6 bases). Per germline, CDR1 SGHRS and CDR2 YFSETQ. Trimming shortened V by 2 bases and J by 7 bases, and 7 bases separated the two germline ends. There are 12 residues in the CDR3. The CDR3 coding sequence is TGCGCCAGCAGCTTTAGCGGAAATGAGCAGTTCTTC. It specifies CASSFSGNEQFF.

The rearrangement links TRBV6-1 to TRBJ1-2; tentative D call: TRBD1 (5 bases). The CDR3 extends over 13 amino acids. V shed 6 bases and J shed 6 bases, with 14 bases lying between them. Germline-derived CDR1 and CDR2 are MNHNS and SASEGT. CDR3 sequence (DNA): TGTGCCAGCAGGTGGGACCTTACCGATGGCTACACCTTC. It yields the protein CASRWDLTDGYTF.